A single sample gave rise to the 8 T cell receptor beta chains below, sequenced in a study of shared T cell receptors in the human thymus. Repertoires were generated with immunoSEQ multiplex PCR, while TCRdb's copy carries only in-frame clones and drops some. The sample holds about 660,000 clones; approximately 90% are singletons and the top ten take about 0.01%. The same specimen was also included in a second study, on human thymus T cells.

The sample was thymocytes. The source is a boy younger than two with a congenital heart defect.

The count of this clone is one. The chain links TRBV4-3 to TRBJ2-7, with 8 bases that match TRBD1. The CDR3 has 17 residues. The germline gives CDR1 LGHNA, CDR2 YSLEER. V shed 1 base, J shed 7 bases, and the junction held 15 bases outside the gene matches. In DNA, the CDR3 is TGCGCCAGCAGCCAAGGGGATGTGGGACAGGATCTACGAGAGCAGTACTTC. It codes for CASSQGDVGQDLREQYF.

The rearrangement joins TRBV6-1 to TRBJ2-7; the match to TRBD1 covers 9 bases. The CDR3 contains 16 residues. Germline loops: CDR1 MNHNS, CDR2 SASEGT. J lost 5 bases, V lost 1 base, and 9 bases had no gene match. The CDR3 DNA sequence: TGTGCCAGCAGTGAAGTATCCGGACAGGGGAACCACGAGCAGTACTTC. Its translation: CASSEVSGQGNHEQYF.

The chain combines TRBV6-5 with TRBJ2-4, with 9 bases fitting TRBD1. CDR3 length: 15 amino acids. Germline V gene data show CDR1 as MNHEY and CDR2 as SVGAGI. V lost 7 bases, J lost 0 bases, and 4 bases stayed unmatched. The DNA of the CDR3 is TGTGCCAGCATGGACAGGGGAGTAGCCAAAAACATTCAGTACTTC. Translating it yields CASMDRGVAKNIQYF.

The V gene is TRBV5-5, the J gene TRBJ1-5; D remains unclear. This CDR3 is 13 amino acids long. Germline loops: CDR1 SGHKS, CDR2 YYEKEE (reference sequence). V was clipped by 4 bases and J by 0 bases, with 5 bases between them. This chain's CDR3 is CASSLYSNQPQHF. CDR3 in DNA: TGTGCCAGCAGCCTATATAGCAATCAGCCCCAGCATTTT.

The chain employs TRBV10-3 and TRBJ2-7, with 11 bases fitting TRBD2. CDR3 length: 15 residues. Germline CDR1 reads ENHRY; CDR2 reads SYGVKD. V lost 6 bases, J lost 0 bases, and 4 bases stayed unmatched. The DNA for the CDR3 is TGTGCCATCAGGGGACTAGCGGCTTCCTCCTACGAGCAGTACTTC. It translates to CAIRGLAASSYEQYF.

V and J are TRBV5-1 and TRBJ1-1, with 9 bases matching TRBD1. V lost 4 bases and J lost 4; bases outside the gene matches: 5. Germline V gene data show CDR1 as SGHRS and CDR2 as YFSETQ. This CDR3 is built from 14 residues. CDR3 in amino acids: CASSQGQGSTEAFF. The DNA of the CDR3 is TGCGCCAGCAGCCAAGGACAGGGGAGCACTGAAGCTTTCTTT.

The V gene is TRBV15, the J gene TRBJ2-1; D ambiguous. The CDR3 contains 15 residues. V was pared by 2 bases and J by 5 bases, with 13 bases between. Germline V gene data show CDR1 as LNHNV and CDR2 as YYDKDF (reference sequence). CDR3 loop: CATSRRLYRNNEQFF. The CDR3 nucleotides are TGTGCCACCAGCAGACGGTTATACAGAAACAATGAGCAGTTCTTC.

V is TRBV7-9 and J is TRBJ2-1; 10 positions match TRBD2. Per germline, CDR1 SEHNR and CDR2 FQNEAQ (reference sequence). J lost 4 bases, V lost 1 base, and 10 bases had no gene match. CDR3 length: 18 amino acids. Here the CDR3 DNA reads TGTGCCAGCAGCTTAGAAAAGGAGACTAGCGGGCCTTACAATGAGCAGTTCTTC. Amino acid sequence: CASSLEKETSGPYNEQFF.